The clone carrying this T cell receptor (beta chain) was observed at least ten times. The CDR3 totals 14 residues. Germline CDR1 SGHDT, CDR2 YYEEEE. Trimming took off 4 bases at V and 5 bases at J, with 14 bases between the two ends. For every donor, a draw yielded about 10 milliliters of peripheral blood. This entry comes from a study of blood T cells in healthy people across ages. Alongside a J-beta primer mix, a sample-barcoded 5' primer served in a second PCR lasting roughly 6 to 12 cycles. TCRdb recomputed calls from the 5' RACE reads with MiXCR, one row per CDR3 protein. Of approximately 700,000 distinct CDR3 sequences detected, 32% appear once; the ten largest clones hold just over 15%.

Input material: blood. The J gene is TRBJ2-3, the V gene TRBV5-6; unclear D gene. The sequence was collected from an elderly woman in good health. CDR3 DNA sequence: TGTGCCAGCAGCCGAGTGGGGTGGAGAGATACGCAGTATTTT. Translation: CASSRVGWRDTQYF.